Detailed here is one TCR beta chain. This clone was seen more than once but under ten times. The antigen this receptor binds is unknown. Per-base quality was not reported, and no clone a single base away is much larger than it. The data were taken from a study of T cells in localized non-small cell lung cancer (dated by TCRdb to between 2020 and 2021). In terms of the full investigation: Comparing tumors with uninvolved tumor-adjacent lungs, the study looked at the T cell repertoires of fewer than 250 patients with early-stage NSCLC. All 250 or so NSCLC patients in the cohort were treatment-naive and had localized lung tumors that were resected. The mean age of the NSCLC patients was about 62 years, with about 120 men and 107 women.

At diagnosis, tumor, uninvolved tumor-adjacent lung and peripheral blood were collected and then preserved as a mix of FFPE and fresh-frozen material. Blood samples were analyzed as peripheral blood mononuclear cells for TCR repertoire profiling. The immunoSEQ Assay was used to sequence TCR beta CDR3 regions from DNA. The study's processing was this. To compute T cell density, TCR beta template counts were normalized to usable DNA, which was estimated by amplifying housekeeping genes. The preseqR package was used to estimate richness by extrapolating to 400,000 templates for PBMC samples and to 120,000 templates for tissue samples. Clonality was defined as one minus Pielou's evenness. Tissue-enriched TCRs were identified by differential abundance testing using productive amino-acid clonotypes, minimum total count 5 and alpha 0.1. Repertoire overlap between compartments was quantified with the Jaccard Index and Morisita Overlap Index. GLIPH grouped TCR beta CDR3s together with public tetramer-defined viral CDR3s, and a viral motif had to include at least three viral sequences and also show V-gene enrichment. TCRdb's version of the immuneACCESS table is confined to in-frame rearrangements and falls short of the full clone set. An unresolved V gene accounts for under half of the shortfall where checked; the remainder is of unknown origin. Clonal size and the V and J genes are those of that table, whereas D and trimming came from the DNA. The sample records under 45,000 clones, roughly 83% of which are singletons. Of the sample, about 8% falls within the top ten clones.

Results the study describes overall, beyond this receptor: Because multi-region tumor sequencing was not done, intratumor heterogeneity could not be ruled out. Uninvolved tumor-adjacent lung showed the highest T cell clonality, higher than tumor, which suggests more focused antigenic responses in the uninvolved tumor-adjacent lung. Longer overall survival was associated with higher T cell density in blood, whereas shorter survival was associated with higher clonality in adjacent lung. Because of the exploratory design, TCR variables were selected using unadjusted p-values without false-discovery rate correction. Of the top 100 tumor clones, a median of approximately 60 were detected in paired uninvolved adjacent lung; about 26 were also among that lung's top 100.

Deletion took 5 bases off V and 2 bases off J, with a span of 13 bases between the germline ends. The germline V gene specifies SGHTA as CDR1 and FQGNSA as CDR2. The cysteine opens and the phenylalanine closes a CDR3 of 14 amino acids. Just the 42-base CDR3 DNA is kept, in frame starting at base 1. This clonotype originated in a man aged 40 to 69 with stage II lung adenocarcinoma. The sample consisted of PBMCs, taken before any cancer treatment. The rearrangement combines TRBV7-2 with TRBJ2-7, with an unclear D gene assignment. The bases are TGTGCCAGCAGCCCGACGGCAGTTACCTACGAGCAGTACTTC. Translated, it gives CASSPTAVTYEQYF.